A single sample is the source of the 17 T cell receptor beta chains below, sequenced in a study of blood T cell repertoires in COVID-19. Generated by immunoSEQ multiplex PCR, the TCRdb table keeps only in-frame clones and is missing some. The profile shows roughly 250,000 clones, approximately 85% of them singletons. Input material: peripheral blood. These receptors were collected from a woman in her twenties or thirties with acute or convalescent COVID-19.

J is TRBJ2-5 and V is TRBV30; 11 nucleotides align to TRBD2. With V trimmed by 0 bases and J by 3 bases, 6 bases remained unmatched. This CDR3 comprises 16 residues. Germline values: CDR1 GTSNPN, CDR2 SVGIG (reference sequence). CDR3 nucleotides: TGTGCCTGGAGTGTACTTAGCGGGAGGGCCGAAGAGACCCAGTACTTC. Residues: CAWSVLSGRAEETQYF.

Concerning this clone itself: The junction departs from germline at one end; a sequencing error may be responsible. The J gene is TRBJ1-1, the V gene TRBV19, with D tentatively TRBD1 (5 bases). This CDR3 comprises 12 residues. CDR1 and CDR2 (germline): LNHDA, SQIVND (reference sequence). The CDR3 coding sequence is TGTGCCAGTAGTATAGGGGGACTGCGCAGCTACTTT. Translating gives CASSIGGLRSYF. The full variable domain, in which reference TRBV19 and TRBJ1-1 provide the parts outside the CDR3, is DGGITQSPKYLFRKEGQNVTLSCEQNLNHDAMYWYRQDPGQGLRLIYYSQIVNDFQKGDIAEGYSVSREKKESFPLTVTSAQKNPTAFYLCASSIGGLRSYFGQGTRLTVV.

The rearrangement uses TRBV7-6 and TRBJ2-1; D is possibly TRBD1 (6 bases). The CDR3 length is 15 residues. From germline, CDR1 is SGHVS and CDR2 FNYEAQ. Trimming shortened V by 0 bases and J by 6 bases, and 12 bases separated the two germline ends. In DNA, the CDR3 is TGTGCCAGCAGCTTAGCATTTTTAGGGGGCAATGAGCAGTTCTTC. Protein product: CASSLAFLGGNEQFF. The full variable domain, with the rest looked up from reference TRBV7-6 and TRBJ2-1, is GAGVSQSPRYKVTKRGQDVALRCDPISGHVSLYWYRQALGQGPEFLTYFNYEAQQDKSGLPNDRFSAERPEGSISTLTIQRTEQRDSAMYRCASSLAFLGGNEQFFGPGTRLTVL.

This chain uses TRBV7-3 with TRBJ2-5; 7 positions match TRBD2. The germline V gene encodes CDR1 SGHTA and CDR2 FQGTGA. The CDR3 has 14 residues. The trim removed 8 bases at V and 1 base at J, leaving 7 bases unmatched. The CDR3 spells CASSSGGGQETQYF. For the CDR3, the DNA is TGTGCCAGCTCATCGGGGGGAGGCCAAGAGACCCAGTACTTC.

For this clone: At one end, the junction sequence differs from germline, possibly due to a read error. The genes are TRBV24-1 and TRBJ2-7, with a weak D call TRBD2 (5 bases). This CDR3 comprises 12 residues. CDR1 is KGHDR, CDR2 SFDVKD, per germline. In DNA form, the CDR3 reads TGTGCCACCAGTGATTTTCGGCAGGTCGGACTCTTC. Translating it yields CATSDFRQVGLF.

This chain connects TRBV7-2 to TRBJ2-7, with 15 bases identical to TRBD2. The germline V gene encodes CDR1 SGHTA and CDR2 FQGNSA. V shed 5 bases, J shed 7 bases, and the junction held 9 bases outside the gene matches. There are 16 residues in the CDR3. The CDR3 is CASSPRGGLAGGEQYF. CDR3 DNA: TGTGCCAGCAGCCCCAGGGGGGGACTAGCGGGGGGAGAGCAGTACTTC.

Concerning this clone itself: Within the sample, other DNA sequences also encode this same CDR3. J is TRBJ1-5 and V is TRBV19; unclear D gene. V lost 5 bases and J lost 4, with 9 bases in between. This CDR3 comprises 13 residues. Germline V gives CDR1 LNHDA, CDR2 SQIVND (reference sequence). The CDR3 region is CASSYNGNQPQHF. The CDR3 DNA reads TGTGCCAGTAGTTATAACGGGAATCAGCCCCAGCATTTT.

The genes are TRBV13 and TRBJ2-7, with 9 bases identical to TRBD1. This CDR3 region has 13 residues. V trimming: 6 bases; J trimming: 2 bases; junction bases outside the gene matches: 2. Germline CDR1 PRHDT, CDR2 FYEKMQ (reference sequence). CDR3 in DNA: TGTGCCAGCAGGAGGACAGGGGCCTACGAGCAGTACTTC. Protein product: CASRRTGAYEQYF.

The V and J genes are TRBV7-2 and TRBJ2-3, with TRBD2 matching over 12 bases. V gave up 5 bases and J gave up 1 base; unmatched junction bases: 7. Germline CDR1 reads SGHTA; CDR2 reads FQGNSA. The CDR3 has 17 residues. Here the CDR3 reads CASSQTSGRMGTDTQYF. The DNA for the CDR3 is TGTGCCAGCAGCCAGACTAGCGGGAGAATGGGCACAGATACGCAGTATTTT. Full variable domain (rest looked up from reference TRBV7-2 and TRBJ2-3): GAGVSQSPSNKVTEKGKDVELRCDPISGHTALYWYRQSLGQGLEFLIYFQGNSAPDKSGLPSDRFSAERTGGSVSTLTIQRTQQEDSAVYLCASSQTSGRMGTDTQYFGPGTRLTVL.

This clone was seen a single time. The chain joins TRBV19 to TRBJ1-4; 8 bases are a match to TRBD1. Germline CDR1 and CDR2: LNHDA and SQIVND (reference sequence). V lost 10 bases and J lost 8; bases outside the gene matches: 9. The CDR3 is 13 amino acids. The CDR3 nucleotides read TGTGCCACAACTGACAGGGGAGTGGAAAAACTGTTTTTT. It codes for CATTDRGVEKLFF.

The chain is built from TRBV18 and TRBJ2-7, with TRBD1 identical over 7 bases. Looked up from germline, CDR1 is KGHSH and CDR2 is LQKENI. V shed 4 bases, J shed 4 bases, and the junction held 4 bases outside the gene matches. The CDR3 is 13 amino acids. CDR3 sequence (DNA): TGTGCCAGCTCACTCGGGGACAGTTACGAGCAGTACTTC. It yields the protein CASSLGDSYEQYF.

This clone was counted once. The chain uses TRBV5-1 and TRBJ1-3, with TRBD1 as a possible D gene (6 bases). The CDR3 runs to 16 residues. Germline CDR1 reads SGHRS; CDR2 reads YFSETQ. The germline V and J ends were trimmed by 1 base and 4 bases, with 15 bases remaining between them. Written as DNA, the CDR3 is TGCGCCAGCAGCTTGTTTGCAGGGGCTGAGGGAAACACCATATATTTT. Amino acid sequence: CASSLFAGAEGNTIYF.

The rearrangement links TRBV10-2 to TRBJ2-7; D is possibly TRBD1 (5 bases). With 5 bases removed from V and 5 bases from J, the gap between germline ends came to 10 bases. Germline V gene sequence: CDR1 WSHSY, CDR2 SAAADI. This CDR3 is built from 12 residues. For the CDR3, the DNA is TGCGCCAGCAGTTTGCAGGGAAACGAGCAGTACTTC. Its translation is CASSLQGNEQYF.

The chain employs TRBV9 and TRBJ1-3; TRBD1 matches at 9 bases. CDR1 and CDR2 from the germline V gene are SGDLS and YYNGEE. Trimming took 0 bases from V and 2 from J; bases not matched to a gene: 0. The CDR3 has 15 residues. The CDR3 DNA reads TGTGCCAGCAGCGTAGGACAGGGGGCTGGAAACACCATATATTTT. Protein: CASSVGQGAGNTIYF.

The CDR3, as DNA: TGTGCCAGCAGCACGGGACAGGGATTAACCTACGAGCAGTACTTC. This translates into CASSTGQGLTYEQYF. The V call is TRBV9, the J call TRBJ2-7, with 9 bases aligning to TRBD1. The CDR3 sequence is 15 residues long. The germline gives CDR1 SGDLS, CDR2 YYNGEE. The trim removed 4 bases at V and 2 bases at J, leaving 7 bases unmatched.

This clone was counted a single time. The chain employs TRBV5-1 and TRBJ2-3, with D perhaps TRBD1 (6 bases). The CDR3 totals 15 residues. Trimming left V 0 bases short and J 6 bases short, with 14 bases between. CDR1 and CDR2 (germline): SGHRS, YFSETQ. CDR3 region: CASSLEGRGLDTQYF. CDR3 coding DNA: TGCGCCAGCAGCTTGGAGGGCAGGGGATTGGATACGCAGTATTTT.

The gene calls are TRBV5-1 and TRBJ2-7, with TRBD1 matching over 7 bases. V lost 7 bases to trimming and J lost 4 bases; unmatched junction nucleotides: 11. CDR1 and CDR2 (germline): SGHRS, YFSETQ. This CDR3 contains 14 residues. The CDR3 region has the DNA TGCGCCAGCGCCGCTTCCCGACAGGGTTACGAGCAGTACTTC. Translating gives CASAASRQGYEQYF.